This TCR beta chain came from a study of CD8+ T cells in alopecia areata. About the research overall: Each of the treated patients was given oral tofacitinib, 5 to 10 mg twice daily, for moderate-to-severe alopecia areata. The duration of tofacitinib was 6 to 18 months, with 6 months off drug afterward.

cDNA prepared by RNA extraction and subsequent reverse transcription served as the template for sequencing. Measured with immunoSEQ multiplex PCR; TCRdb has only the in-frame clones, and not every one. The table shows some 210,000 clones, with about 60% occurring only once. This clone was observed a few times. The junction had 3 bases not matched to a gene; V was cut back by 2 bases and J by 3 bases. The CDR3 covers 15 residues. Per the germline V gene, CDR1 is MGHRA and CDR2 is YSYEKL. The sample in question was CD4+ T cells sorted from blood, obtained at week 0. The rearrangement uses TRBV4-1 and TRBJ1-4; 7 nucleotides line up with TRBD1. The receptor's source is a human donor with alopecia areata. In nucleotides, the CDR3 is TGCGCCAGCAGCCAACGACAGGGCTCTAATGAAAAACTGTTTTTT. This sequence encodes CASSQRQGSNEKLFF.